This T cell receptor (beta chain) was observed in a study of pediatric ulcerative colitis. The study's findings and limits: Ulcerative colitis patients shared more blood-rectal clones than controls.

Generated by immunoSEQ multiplex PCR, the TCRdb table keeps only in-frame clones and is missing some. The sample lists 45,000 to 55,000 clones; 78% were seen once. The rectum was sampled with one to two pinch biopsies at colonoscopy. This clone has more than one count but fewer than ten. Its specificity is not known. V lost 4 bases and J lost 10, with 16 bases in between. Germline V gene lookup returns CDR1 MNHNS and CDR2 SASEGT. This CDR3 contains 13 residues. The clonotype was recovered from a girl aged 5 to 17 with moderate ulcerative colitis. V is TRBV6-1 and J is TRBJ1-2; D ambiguous. Sequencing used gut tissue. In nucleotides, the CDR3 is TGTGCCAGCAGTGTGGGATCCGAGTCTATCTACACCTTC. Its translation: CASSVGSESIYTF.